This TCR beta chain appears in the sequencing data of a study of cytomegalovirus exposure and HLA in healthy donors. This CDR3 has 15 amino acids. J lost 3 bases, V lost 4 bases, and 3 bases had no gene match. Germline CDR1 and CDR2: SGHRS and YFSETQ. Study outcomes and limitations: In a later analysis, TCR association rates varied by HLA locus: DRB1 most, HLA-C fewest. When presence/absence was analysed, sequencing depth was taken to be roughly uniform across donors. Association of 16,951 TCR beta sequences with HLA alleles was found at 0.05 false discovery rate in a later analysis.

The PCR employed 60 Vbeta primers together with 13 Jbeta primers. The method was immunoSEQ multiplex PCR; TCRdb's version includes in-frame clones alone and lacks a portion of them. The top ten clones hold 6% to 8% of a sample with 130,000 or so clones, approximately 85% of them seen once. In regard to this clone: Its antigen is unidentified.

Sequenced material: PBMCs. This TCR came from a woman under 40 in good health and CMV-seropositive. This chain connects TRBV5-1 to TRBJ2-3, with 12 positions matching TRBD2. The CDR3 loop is CASSLTSGGTDTQYF. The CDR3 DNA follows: TGCGCCAGCAGCCTGACTAGCGGGGGTACAGATACGCAGTATTTT.